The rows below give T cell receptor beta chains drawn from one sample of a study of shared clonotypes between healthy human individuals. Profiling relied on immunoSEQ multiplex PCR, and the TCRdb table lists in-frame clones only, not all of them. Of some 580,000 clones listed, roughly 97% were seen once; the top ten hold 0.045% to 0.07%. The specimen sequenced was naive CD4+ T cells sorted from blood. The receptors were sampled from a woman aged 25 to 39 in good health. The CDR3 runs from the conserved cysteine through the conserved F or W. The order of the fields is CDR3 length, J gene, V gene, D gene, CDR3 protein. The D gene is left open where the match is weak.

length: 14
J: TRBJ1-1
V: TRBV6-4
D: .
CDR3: CASSSEGLGTEAFF

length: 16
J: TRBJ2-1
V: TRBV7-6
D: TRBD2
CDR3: CASSWRTSATYNEQFF

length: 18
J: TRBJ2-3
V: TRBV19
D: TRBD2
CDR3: CASSPTGTSGSGGDTQYF

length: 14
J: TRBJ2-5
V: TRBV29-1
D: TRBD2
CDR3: CSALLGGGGETQYF

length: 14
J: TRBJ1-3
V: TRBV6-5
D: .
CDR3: CASSYTASGNTIYF

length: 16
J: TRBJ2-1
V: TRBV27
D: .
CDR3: CASSFRITSTYNEQFF

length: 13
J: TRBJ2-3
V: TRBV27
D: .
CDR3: CASSLGKRDTQYF

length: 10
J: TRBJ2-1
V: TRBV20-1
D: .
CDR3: CSAQELQQFF

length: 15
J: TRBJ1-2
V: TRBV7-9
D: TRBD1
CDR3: CASSLTGQGNYGYTF

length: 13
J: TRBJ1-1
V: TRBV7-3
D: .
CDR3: CASSLRSNTEAFF

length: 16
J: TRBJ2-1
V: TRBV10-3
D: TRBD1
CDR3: CAISGLVGQGADEQFF